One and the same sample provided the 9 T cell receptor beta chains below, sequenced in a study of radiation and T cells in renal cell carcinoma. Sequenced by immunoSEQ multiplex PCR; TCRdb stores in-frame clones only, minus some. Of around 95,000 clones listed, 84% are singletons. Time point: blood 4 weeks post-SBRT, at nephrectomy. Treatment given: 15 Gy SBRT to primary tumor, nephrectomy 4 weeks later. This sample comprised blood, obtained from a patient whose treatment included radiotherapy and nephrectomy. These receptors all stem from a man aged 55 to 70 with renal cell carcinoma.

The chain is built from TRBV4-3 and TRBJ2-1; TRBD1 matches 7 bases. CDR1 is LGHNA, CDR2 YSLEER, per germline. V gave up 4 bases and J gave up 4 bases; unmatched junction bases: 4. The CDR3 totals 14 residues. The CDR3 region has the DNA TGCGCCAGCAGCCTGGGGACAGTTTACAATGAGCAGTTCTTC. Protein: CASSLGTVYNEQFF.

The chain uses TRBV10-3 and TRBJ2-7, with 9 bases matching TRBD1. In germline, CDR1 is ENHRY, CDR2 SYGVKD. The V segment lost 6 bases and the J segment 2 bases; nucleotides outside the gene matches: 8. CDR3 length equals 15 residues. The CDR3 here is CAISDRDREAYEQYF. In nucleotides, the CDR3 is TGTGCCATCAGCGACCGGGACAGGGAGGCCTACGAGCAGTACTTC.

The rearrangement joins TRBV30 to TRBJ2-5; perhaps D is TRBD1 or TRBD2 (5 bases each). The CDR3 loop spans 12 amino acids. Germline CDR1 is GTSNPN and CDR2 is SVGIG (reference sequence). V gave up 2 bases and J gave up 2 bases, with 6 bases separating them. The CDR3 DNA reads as TGTGCCTGGAGTTGGGGGCAAGAGACCCAGTACTTC. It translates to CAWSWGQETQYF.

This CDR3 is CANSTGTDTQYF. In DNA form, the CDR3 reads TGTGCCAACTCGACCGGCACAGATACGCAGTATTTT. The V gene is TRBV2, the J gene TRBJ2-3; no clear D. Deletions cut 10 bases from V and 1 base from J, with 9 bases between. In germline, CDR1 is SNHLY, CDR2 FYNNEI. This CDR3 is 12 amino acids long. The variable domain in full, with the rest retrieved from reference TRBV2 and TRBJ2-3, is EPEVTQTPSHQVTQMGQEVILRCVPISNHLYFYWYRQILGQKVEFLVSFYNNEISEKSEIFDDQFSVERPDGSNFTLKIRSTKLEDSAMYFCANSTGTDTQYFGPGTRLTVL.

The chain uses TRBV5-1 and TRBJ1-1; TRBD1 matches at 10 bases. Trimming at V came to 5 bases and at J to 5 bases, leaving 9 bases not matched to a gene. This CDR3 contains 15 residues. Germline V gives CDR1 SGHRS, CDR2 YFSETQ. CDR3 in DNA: TGCGCCAGCAGTTCCACCGGGACAGGGGTGACTGAAGCTTTCTTT. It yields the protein CASSSTGTGVTEAFF.

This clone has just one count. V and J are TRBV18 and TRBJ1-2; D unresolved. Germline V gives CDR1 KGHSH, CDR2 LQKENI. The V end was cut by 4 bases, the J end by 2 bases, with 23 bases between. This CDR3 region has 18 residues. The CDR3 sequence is CASSHEASDPIANYGYTF. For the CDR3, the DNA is TGTGCCAGCTCACACGAAGCCTCGGACCCGATAGCCAACTATGGCTACACCTTC.

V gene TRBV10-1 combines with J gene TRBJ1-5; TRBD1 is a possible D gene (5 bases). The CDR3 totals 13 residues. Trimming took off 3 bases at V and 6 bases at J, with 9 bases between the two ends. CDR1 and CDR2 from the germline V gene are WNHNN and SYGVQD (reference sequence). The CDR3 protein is CASSDSGTQPQHF. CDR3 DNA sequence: TGCGCCAGCAGTGATTCAGGGACTCAGCCCCAGCATTTT.

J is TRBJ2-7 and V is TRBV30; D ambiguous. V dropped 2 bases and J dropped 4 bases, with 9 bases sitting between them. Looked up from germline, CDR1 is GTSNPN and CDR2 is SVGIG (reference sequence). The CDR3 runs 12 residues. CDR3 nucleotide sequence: TGTGCCTGGAGTACGGACCCATACGAGCAGTACTTC. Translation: CAWSTDPYEQYF.

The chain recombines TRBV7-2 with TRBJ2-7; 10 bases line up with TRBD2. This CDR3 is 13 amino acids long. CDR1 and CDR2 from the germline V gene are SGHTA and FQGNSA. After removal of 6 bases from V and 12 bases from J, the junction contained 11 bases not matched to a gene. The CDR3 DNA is TGTGCCAGCAGTTTGACTAGCGGGTGGGTCCGGTACTTC. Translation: CASSLTSGWVRYF.